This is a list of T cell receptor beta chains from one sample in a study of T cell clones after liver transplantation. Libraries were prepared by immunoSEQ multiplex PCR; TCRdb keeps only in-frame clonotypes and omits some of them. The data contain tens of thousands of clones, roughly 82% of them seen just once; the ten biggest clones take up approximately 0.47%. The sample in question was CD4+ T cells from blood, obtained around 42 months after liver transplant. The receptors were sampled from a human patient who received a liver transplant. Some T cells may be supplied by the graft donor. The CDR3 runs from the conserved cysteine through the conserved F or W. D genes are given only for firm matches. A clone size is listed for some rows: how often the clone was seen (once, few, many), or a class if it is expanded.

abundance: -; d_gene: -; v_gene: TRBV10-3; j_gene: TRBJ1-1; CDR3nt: TGTGCCATCAGGGTTACAGGGTCTGACACTGAAGCTTTCTTT; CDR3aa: CAIRVTGSDTEAFF
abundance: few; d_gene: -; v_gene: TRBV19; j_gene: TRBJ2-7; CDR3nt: TGTGCCAGTGGTGACTACGAGCAGTACTTC; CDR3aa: CASGDYEQYF
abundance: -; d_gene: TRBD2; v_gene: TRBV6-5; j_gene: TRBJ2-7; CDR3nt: TGTGCCAGCAGTTCCGGACTAGCGCCTAGGGAGCAGTACTTC; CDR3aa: CASSSGLAPREQYF
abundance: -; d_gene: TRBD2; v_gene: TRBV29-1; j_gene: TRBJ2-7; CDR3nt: TGCAGCGTTGTGGGACTAGCGGGAGCTAAGGGTTTCTACGAGCAGTACTTC; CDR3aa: CSVVGLAGAKGFYEQYF
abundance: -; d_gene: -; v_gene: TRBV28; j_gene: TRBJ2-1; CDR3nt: TGTGCCAGCAGTTTTGGGGGAAGCAATGAGCAGTTCTTC; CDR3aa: CASSFGGSNEQFF
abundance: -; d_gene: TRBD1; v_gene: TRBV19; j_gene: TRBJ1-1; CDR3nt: TGTGCCACCCAGACAGGGGGCGGGATCGTCACTGAAGCTTTCTTT; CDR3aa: CATQTGGGIVTEAFF
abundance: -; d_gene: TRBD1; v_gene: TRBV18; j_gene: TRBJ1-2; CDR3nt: TGTGCCAGCTCGCTCCGGGACAGGGGGGAAGGCTCCGGTGGCTACACCTTC; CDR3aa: CASSLRDRGEGSGGYTF
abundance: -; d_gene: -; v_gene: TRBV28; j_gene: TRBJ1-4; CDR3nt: TGTGCCAGCAGTTTAGCAGGGACTCATGAAAAACTGTTTTTT; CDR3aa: CASSLAGTHEKLFF
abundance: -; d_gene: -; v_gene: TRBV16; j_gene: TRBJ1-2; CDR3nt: TGTGCCAGCAGCCAATCTTGGCAGGATGATGGCTACACCTTC; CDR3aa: CASSQSWQDDGYTF
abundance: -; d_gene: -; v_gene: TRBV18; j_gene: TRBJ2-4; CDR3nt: TGTGCCAGCTCACCACCAGGACAGCTAGCCAAAAACATTCAGTACTTC; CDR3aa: CASSPPGQLAKNIQYF
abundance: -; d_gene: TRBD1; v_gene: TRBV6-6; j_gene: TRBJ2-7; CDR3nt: TGTGCCAGCAGTTCCGGGACAGGGGGCTACGAGCAGTACTTC; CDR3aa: CASSSGTGGYEQYF
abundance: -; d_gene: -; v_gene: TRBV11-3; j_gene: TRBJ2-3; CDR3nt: TGTGCCAGCAGCCCGGGGGCAGGGGCCCCGTATTTT; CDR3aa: CASSPGAGAPYF
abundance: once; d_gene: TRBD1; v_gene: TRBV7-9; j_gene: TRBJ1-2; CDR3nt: TGTGCCAGCAGCCCACAGGGGAACTATGGCTACACCTTC; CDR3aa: CASSPQGNYGYTF
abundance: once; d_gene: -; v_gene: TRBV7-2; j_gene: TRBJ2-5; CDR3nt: TGTGCCAGCAGCGAGGAGGGACATTCGGAGACCCAGTACTTC; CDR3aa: CASSEEGHSETQYF
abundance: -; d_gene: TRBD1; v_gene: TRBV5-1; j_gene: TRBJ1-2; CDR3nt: TGCGCCAGCAGCTGGGGGACAGTATCTAACTATGGCTACACCTTC; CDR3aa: CASSWGTVSNYGYTF
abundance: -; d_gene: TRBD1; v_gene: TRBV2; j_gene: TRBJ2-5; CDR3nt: TGTGCCAGCAGTGTCACAGGGGTCGAGACCCAGTACTTC; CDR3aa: CASSVTGVETQYF
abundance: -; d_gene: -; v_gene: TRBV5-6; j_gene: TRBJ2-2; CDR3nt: TGTGCCAGCAGCCCCAATGGGGGGGCCCTCGGAAACACCGGGGAGCTGTTTTTT; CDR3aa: CASSPNGGALGNTGELFF
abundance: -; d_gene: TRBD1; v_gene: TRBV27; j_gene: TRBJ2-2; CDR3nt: TGTGCCAGCAGCCACACCGGGACAGGGTCCGGGGAGCTGTTTTTT; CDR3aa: CASSHTGTGSGELFF
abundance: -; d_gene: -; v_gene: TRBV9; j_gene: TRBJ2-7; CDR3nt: TGTGCCAGCAGCGTCCATGGCGACCGGACAGAGATCTACGAGCAGTACTTC; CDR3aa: CASSVHGDRTEIYEQYF
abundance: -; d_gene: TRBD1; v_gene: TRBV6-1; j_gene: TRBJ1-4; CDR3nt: TGTGCCAGCAGGGTGGGGACAGCACAAAAACTGTTTTTT; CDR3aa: CASRVGTAQKLFF
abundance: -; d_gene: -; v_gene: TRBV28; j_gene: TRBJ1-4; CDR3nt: TGTGCCAGCAGTTTACCAACAACTAATGAAAAACTGTTTTTT; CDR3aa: CASSLPTTNEKLFF
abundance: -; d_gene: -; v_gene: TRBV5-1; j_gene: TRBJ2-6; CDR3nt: TGCGCCAGCAGCTTGGATACAGGCTCTGGGGCCAACGTCCTGACTTTC; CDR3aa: CASSLDTGSGANVLTF
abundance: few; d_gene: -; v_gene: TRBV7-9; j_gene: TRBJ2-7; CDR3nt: TGTGCCAGCAGCCCTCGGTGGGGGGTCCACGAGCAGTACTTC; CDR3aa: CASSPRWGVHEQYF
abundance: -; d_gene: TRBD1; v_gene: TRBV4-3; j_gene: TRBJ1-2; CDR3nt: TGCGCCAGCAGCCAAGATGGACAGGAAAACTATGGCTACACCTTC; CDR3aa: CASSQDGQENYGYTF
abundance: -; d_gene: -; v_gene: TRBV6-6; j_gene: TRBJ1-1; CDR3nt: TGTGCCAGCGAGCGGCAGGTCGGCGATGAAGCTTTCTTT; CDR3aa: CASERQVGDEAFF
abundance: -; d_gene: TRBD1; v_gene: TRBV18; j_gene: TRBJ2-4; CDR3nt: TGTGCCAGCTCACCGGACAGGGTAGCCAAAAACATTCAGTACTTC; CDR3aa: CASSPDRVAKNIQYF
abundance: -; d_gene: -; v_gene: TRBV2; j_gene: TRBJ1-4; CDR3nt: TGTGCCGAAGGGGGAGCTAATGAAAAACTGTTTTTT; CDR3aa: CAEGGANEKLFF
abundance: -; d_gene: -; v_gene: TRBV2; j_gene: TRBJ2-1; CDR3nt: TGTGCCAGCTCAGCTGGGCAGGGCTATGAGCAGTTCTTC; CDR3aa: CASSAGQGYEQFF
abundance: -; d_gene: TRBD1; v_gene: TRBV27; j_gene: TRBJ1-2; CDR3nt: TGTGCCAGCAGTCTAGGGACAGACTTTGGGGGCTACACCTTC; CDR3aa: CASSLGTDFGGYTF
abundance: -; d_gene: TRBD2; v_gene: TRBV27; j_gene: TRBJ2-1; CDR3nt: TGTGCCAGCAGACCTATGAGGCTAGCGGGAGGGCCAAGGGACAATGAGCAGTTCTTC; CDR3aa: CASRPMRLAGGPRDNEQFF
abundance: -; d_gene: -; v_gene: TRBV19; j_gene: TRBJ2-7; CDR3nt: TGTGCCAGTAGGCGCCGGGACGGGGACTACGAGCAGTACTTC; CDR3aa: CASRRRDGDYEQYF
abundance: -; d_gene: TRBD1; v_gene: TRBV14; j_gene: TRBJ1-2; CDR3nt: TGTGCCAGCAGCCAAGCAACAGGGGGTGGCTATGGCTACACCTTC; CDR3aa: CASSQATGGGYGYTF
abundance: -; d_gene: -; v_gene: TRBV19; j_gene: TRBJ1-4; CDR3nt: TGTGCCAGTAGTATGAAACAGGCGAATCATGAAAAACTGTTTTTT; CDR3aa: CASSMKQANHEKLFF
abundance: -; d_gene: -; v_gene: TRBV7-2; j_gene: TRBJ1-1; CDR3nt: TGTGCCAGCAGCCCCCAGGGAACGGAGTACACTGAAGCTTTCTTT; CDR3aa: CASSPQGTEYTEAFF
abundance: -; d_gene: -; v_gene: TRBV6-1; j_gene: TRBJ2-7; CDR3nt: TGTGCCAGCAGTGAAGGGGGGAGAGGGCTTCGCGACTTC; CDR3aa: CASSEGGRGLRDF
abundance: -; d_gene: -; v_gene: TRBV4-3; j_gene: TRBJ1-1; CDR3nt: TGCGCCAGCAGCCAAGATCTGGGGGCGCGAGGCACTGAAGCTTTCTTT; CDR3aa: CASSQDLGARGTEAFF
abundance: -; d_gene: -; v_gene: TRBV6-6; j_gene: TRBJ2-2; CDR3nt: TGTGCCAGCAGTTATGATAGGGATAGGGGCGGGGAGCTGTTTTTT; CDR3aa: CASSYDRDRGGELFF
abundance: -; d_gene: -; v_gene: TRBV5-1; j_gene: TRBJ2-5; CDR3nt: TGCGCCAGCAGCCACGGGACACCCCAAGAGACCCAGTACTTC; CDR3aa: CASSHGTPQETQYF
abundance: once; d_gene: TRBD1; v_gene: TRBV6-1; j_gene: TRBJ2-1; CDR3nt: TGTGCCAGCAGTCTGGACAGGAGCCCCTACAATGAGCAGTTCTTC; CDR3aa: CASSLDRSPYNEQFF
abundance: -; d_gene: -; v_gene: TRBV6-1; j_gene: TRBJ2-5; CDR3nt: TGTGCCAGCAGTTTCCAAGGGAGTCAAGAGACCCAGTACTTC; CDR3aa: CASSFQGSQETQYF
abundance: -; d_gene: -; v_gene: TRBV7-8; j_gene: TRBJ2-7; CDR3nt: TGTGCCAGCAGCACACAGGGAATTCCCTACGAGCAGTACTTC; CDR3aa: CASSTQGIPYEQYF
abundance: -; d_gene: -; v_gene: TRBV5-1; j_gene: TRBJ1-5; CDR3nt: TGCGCCAGCAGCTTTTCGAATCAGCCCCAGCATTTT; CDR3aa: CASSFSNQPQHF
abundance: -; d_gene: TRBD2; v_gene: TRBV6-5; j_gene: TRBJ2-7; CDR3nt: TGTGCCAGCAGAAATAGCGGGAGAATAGGCGAGCAGTACTTC; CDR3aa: CASRNSGRIGEQYF
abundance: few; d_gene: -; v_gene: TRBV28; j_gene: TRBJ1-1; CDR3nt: TGTGCCAGCACCTGGGGGGGGCCGAACACTGAAGCTTTCTTT; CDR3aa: CASTWGGPNTEAFF
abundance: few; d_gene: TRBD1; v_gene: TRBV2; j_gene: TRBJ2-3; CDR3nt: TGTGCCAGCAGTGTCCAGAGACAGGGGGCAGATACGCAGTATTTT; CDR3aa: CASSVQRQGADTQYF
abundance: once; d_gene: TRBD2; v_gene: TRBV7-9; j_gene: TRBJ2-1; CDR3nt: TGTGCCAGCAGCTATCACCTTAGCGGGAGAGGACCCAATGAGCAGTTCTTC; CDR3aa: CASSYHLSGRGPNEQFF
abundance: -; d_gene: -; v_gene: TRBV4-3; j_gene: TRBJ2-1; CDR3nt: TGCGCCAGCAGCCAAGATGAGGGGAGGAATGAGCAGTTCTTC; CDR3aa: CASSQDEGRNEQFF
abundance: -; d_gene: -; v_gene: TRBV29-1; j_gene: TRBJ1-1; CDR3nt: TGCAGCGGGGCGGCCGATATGAACACTGAAGCTTTCTTT; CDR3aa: CSGAADMNTEAFF
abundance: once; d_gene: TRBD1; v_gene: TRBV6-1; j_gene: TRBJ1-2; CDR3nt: TGTGCCAGCAGGGACAGGGGGCAGGGGTATGGCTACACCTTC; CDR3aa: CASRDRGQGYGYTF